A selection of T cell receptor beta chains follows, all from one sample in a study of Ad26.COV2.S vaccination and SARS-CoV-2 variants. Method: immunoSEQ multiplex PCR; TCRdb's copy keeps in-frame clones and lacks some. Of some 480,000 clones listed, around nine tenths are singletons. Sample: peripheral blood, taken in a trial of Ad26.COV2.S vaccine versus placebo. The receptor source for this set is a person aged 18 to 59 who received the Ad26.COV2.S COVID-19 vaccine or a placebo. Each CDR3 is given with its conserved first and last residue. D genes are given only for firm matches. Not every row has a clone size; where given, it reads once, few, many or a size class.

d_call,clone_size,j_call,v_call,cdr3_nt,cdr3_aa
.,.,TRBJ1-5,TRBV27,TGTGCCAGCAGTTTTGCGAGTCTGGGTCAGCCCCAGCATTTT,CASSFASLGQPQHF
TRBD1,.,TRBJ2-2,TRBV7-9,TGTGCCAGCAGCAAGACAGGGGTGGGCACCGGGGAGCTGTTTTTT,CASSKTGVGTGELFF
.,few,TRBJ1-2,TRBV19,TGTGCCAGTAGATTCGGCAGCAACTATGGCTACACCTTC,CASRFGSNYGYTF
.,.,TRBJ1-2,TRBV27,TGTGCCAGCAGTTTTAGACCTACTAACTATGGCTACACCTTC,CASSFRPTNYGYTF
.,few,TRBJ1-2,TRBV2,TGTGCCAGCAGTATTGGGACAAGTGGCTACACCTTC,CASSIGTSGYTF
.,.,TRBJ2-2,TRBV3-1/TRBV3-2,TGTGCCAGCAGCCAAGATCTGGGGGGCACCGGGGAGCTGTTTTTT,CASSQDLGGTGELFF
.,once,TRBJ1-1,TRBV4-3,TGCGCCAGCAGCCGGATAAGGACGGGGCCTGAAGCTTTCTTT,CASSRIRTGPEAFF
.,.,TRBJ1-6,TRBV9,TGTGCCAGCAGCGTAGGACAGGAGGCAGAACGGTCTAATTCACCCCTCCACTTT,CASSVGQEAERSNSPLHF
TRBD1,.,TRBJ1-5,TRBV15,TGTGCCACCAGCAGAGGGTGGTCAGGGGGTCAGCCCCAGCATTTT,CATSRGWSGGQPQHF
.,.,TRBJ1-3,TRBV10-3,TGTGCCAACCGGGACACGGGAGGGTCCGGAAACACCATATATTTT,CANRDTGGSGNTIYF
TRBD1,.,TRBJ1-1,TRBV28,TGTGCCAGCAGATCACAAGGGGGCGGCACTGAAGCTTTCTTT,CASRSQGGGTEAFF
.,many,TRBJ1-1,TRBV2,TGTGCCAGCAGTGCCCTCCTTCAAGCTTTCTTT,CASSALLQAFF
.,.,TRBJ2-4,TRBV6-6,TGTGCCAGCAGTTATATGGGGACCAAAAACATTCAGTACTTC,CASSYMGTKNIQYF
.,.,TRBJ2-3,TRBV4-3,TGCGCCAGCAGCCAGGGGACGGGAAACACAGATACGCAGTATTTT,CASSQGTGNTDTQYF
.,.,TRBJ2-1,TRBV11-2,TGTGCCAGCACCGCCGCCGGCGGAATATACAATGAGCAGTTCTTC,CASTAAGGIYNEQFF
TRBD2,.,TRBJ2-1,TRBV3-1/TRBV3-2,TGTGCCAGCAGCCCGCTGGTGATGGTAGCGGGAGTTGGGGAGCAGTTCTTC,CASSPLVMVAGVGEQFF
.,.,TRBJ2-3,TRBV4-1,TGCGCCAGCAGCCAGGAAGAGGGGGTACCCACAGATACGCAGTATTTT,CASSQEEGVPTDTQYF
TRBD2,.,TRBJ2-7,TRBV10-3,TGTGCCCCACCCGCTGGGACTAGCACAATCATACCCTTC,CAPPAGTSTIIPF
.,few,TRBJ1-5,TRBV28,TGTGCCAGCAGTTTACCGGGTAGCAATCAGCCCCAGCATTTT,CASSLPGSNQPQHF
.,.,TRBJ2-6,TRBV19,TGTGCCAGCGTGAGACAAGTTGCTGGGGCCAACGTCCTGACTTTC,CASVRQVAGANVLTF
.,.,TRBJ2-7,TRBV7-2,TGTGCCAGCAGCTCAATCCGGGCCCACGAGCAGTACTTC,CASSSIRAHEQYF
TRBD2,.,TRBJ2-7,TRBV6-1,TGTGCCAGCAGTGTAGCGGGGAATATCTACGAGCAGTACTTC,CASSVAGNIYEQYF
.,few,TRBJ1-2,TRBV5-1,TGCGCCAGCAGCTTGACGCAGGGGTCCCAGTACTATGGCTACACCTTC,CASSLTQGSQYYGYTF
TRBD2,.,TRBJ2-3,TRBV7-8,TGTGCCAGCAGCTTAGAATTAGCGGGAATCACAGATACGCAGTATTTT,CASSLELAGITDTQYF
TRBD1,.,TRBJ1-1,TRBV3-1/TRBV3-2,TGTGCCAGCAGCCCCTGGGCAGGGGGCGCGGGGGGGACTGAAGCTTTCTTT,CASSPWAGGAGGTEAFF
TRBD2,.,TRBJ2-3,TRBV27,TGTGCCAGCAGTTTCCCCGCGGGACTAGGGGGCACAGATACGCAGTATTTT,CASSFPAGLGGTDTQYF
.,.,TRBJ2-2,TRBV7-2,TGTGCCAGCAGCCAGTCGGTGGCGGCCACCGGGGAGCTGTTTTTT,CASSQSVAATGELFF
.,few,TRBJ1-1,TRBV9,TGTGCCAGCAGTTTTTCAGGGGTGAACACTGAAGCTTTCTTT,CASSFSGVNTEAFF
.,.,TRBJ2-7,TRBV3-1/TRBV3-2,TGTGCCAGCAGCCAAGTCGGTGGGGAGCAGTACTTC,CASSQVGGEQYF